Reported below is one T cell receptor beta chain. No antigen is known for it. The CDR3 totals 17 residues. Germline loops: CDR1 SGHRS, CDR2 YFSETQ. This record comes from a study of monozygotic twins with inflammatory bowel disease. Whole-study results and caveats: IBD patients, compared with healthy twins, shared fewer clonotypes with others (especially with disease activity). Healthy co-twins, by inverse Simpson, had higher TCRbeta diversity than their siblings with IBD.

Eight distinct reactions (per sample) were used to make the cDNA. Via template switching, UMIs carrying a 6-nucleotide sample barcode were introduced. Following a re-call of the 5' RACE reads, TCRdb has one entry per CDR3 protein and lacks DNA. This listing includes fewer than 450,000 distinct CDR3 sequences. The sequencing input was blood. The TCR originated in a human donor with ulcerative colitis or Crohn's disease, or a healthy co-twin of an affected twin (not recorded which). This sequence joins TRBV5-1 and TRBJ2-1; the TCRdb D gene call, TRBD2, has no DNA to confirm it. The CDR3 here is CASSHMTSGGPYNEQFF.